The clone carrying this T cell receptor beta chain was detected many times. The sample originates from a study of T-cell reconstitution after alpha-beta-depleted transplantation in children. Unique molecular identifiers featured in how the TCRbeta library was prepared. TCRdb called the PCR reads again in MiXCR, with one record for every CDR3 protein. This table holds 490,000 or so distinct CDR3 sequences, around 13% found once. This receptor was identified in a human donor who donated a stem cell graft to a child with combined immunodeficiency. The starting material was PBMCs from the stem cell graft donor, obtained from the stem cell graft.

As DNA, the CDR3 is TGCAGTGCTAGCATGGGATGGGGAAACATTCAGTACTTC. This gives the protein CSASMGWGNIQYF. The chain joins TRBV20-1 to TRBJ2-4; D gene ambiguous. Germline V gives CDR1 DFQATT, CDR2 SNEGSKA (reference sequence). V dropped 3 bases and J dropped 6 bases, with 12 bases sitting between them. This CDR3 comprises 13 residues.